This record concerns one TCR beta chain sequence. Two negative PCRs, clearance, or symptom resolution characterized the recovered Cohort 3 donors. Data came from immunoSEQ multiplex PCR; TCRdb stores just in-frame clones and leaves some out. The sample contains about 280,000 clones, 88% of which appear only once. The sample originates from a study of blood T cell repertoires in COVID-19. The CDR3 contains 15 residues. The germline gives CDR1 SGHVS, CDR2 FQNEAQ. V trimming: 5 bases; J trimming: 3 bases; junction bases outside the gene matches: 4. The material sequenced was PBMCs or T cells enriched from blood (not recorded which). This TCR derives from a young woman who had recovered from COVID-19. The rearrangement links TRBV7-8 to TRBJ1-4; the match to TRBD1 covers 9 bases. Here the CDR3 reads CASSQGQGSNEKLFF. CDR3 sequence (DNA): TGTGCCAGCAGCCAGGGACAGGGTTCTAATGAAAAACTGTTTTTT.